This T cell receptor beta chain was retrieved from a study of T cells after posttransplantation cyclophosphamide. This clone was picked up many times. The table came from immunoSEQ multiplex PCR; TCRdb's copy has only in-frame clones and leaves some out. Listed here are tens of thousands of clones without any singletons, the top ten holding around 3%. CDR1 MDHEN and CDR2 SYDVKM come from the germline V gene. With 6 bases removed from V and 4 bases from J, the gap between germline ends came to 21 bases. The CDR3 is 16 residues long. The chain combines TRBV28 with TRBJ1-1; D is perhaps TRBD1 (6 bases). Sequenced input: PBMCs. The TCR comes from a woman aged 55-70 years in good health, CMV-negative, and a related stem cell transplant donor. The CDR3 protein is CASRENLGARSTEAFF. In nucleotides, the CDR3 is TGTGCCAGCAGGGAAAATTTGGGGGCGCGAAGCACTGAAGCTTTCTTT. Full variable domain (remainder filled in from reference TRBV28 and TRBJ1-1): DVKVTQSSRYLVKRTGEKVFLECVQDMDHENMFWYRQDPGLGLRLIYFSYDVKMKEKGDIPEGYSVSREKKERFSLILESASTNQTSMYLCASRENLGARSTEAFFGQGTRLTVV.